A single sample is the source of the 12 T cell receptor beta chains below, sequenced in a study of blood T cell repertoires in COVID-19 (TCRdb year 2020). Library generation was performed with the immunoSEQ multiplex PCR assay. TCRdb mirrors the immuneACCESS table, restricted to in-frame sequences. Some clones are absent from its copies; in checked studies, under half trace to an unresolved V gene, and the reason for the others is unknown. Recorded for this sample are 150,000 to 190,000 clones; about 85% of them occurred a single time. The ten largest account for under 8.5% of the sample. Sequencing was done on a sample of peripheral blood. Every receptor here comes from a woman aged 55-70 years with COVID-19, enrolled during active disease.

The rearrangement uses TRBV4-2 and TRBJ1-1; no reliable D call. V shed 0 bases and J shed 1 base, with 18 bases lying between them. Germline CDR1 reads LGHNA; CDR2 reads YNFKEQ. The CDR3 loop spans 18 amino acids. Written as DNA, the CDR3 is TGTGCCAGCAGCCAAGATCGAGACACAATTCGGCGGAACACTGAAGCTTTCTTT. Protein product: CASSQDRDTIRRNTEAFF.

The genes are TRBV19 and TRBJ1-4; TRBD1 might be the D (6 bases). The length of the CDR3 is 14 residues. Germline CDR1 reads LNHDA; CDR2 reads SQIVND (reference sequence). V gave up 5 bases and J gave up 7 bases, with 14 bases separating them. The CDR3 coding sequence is TGTGCCAGTAGTCTCTACAGGGAGGGTGAAAAACTGTTTTTT. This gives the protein CASSLYREGEKLFF.

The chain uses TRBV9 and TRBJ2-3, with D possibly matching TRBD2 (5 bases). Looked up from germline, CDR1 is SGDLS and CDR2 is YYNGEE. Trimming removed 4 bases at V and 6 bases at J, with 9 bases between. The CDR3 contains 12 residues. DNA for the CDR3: TGTGCCAGCAGCCCACAGCGGGATACGCAGTATTTT. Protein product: CASSPQRDTQYF.

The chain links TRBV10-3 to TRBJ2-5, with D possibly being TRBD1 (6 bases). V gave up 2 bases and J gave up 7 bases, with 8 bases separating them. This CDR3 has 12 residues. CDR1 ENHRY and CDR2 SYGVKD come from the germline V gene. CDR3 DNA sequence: TGTGCCATCAGTGAGCCACAGGGGACCCAGTACTTC. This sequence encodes CAISEPQGTQYF.

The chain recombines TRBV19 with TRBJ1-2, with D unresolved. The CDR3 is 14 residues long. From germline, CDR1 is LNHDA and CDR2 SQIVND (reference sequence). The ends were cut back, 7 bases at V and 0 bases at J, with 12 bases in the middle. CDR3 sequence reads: CASNTRRSNYGYTF. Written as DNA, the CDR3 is TGTGCCAGTAATACGAGGCGGTCTAACTATGGCTACACCTTC.

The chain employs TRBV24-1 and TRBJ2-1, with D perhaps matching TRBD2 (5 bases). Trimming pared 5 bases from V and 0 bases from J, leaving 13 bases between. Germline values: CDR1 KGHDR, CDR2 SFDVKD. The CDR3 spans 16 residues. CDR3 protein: CATSAPGFSSYNEQFF. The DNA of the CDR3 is TGTGCCACCAGTGCCCCGGGGTTTAGCTCCTACAATGAGCAGTTCTTC.

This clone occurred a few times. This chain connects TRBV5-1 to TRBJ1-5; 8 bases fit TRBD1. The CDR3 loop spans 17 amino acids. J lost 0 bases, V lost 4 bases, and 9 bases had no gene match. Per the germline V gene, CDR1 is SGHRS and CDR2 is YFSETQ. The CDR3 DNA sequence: TGCGCCAGCAGCCCTGGAGGGGGACAGGCTAGCAATCAGCCCCAGCATTTT. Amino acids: CASSPGGGQASNQPQHF. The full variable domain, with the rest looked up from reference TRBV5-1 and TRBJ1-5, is KAGVTQTPRYLIKTRGQQVTLSCSPISGHRSVSWYQQTPGQGLQFLFEYFSETQRNKGNFPGRFSGRQFSNSRSEMNVSTLELGDSALYLCASSPGGGQASNQPQHFGDGTRLSIL.

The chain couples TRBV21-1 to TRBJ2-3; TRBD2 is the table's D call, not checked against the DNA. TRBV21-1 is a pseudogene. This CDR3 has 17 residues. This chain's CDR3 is CASSGRGLAGRVDTQYF. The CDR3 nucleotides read TGTGCCAGCAGCGGACGGGGACTAGCGGGGAGGGTGGATACGCAGTATTTT.

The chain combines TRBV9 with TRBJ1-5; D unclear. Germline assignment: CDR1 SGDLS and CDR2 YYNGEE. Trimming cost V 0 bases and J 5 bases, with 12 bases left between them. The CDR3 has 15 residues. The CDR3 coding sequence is TGTGCCAGCAGCGTAGGAGTAGACGGGTATCAGCCCCAGCATTTT. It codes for CASSVGVDGYQPQHF.

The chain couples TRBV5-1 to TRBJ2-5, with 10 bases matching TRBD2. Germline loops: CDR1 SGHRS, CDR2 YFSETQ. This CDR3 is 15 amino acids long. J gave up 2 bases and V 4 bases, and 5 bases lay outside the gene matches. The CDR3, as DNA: TGCGCCAGCAGCATTGGACTAGCGGCTCAAGAGACCCAGTACTTC. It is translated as CASSIGLAAQETQYF.

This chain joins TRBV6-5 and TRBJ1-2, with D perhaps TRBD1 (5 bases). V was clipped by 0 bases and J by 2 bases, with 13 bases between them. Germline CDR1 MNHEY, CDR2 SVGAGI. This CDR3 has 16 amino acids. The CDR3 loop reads CASSYSPTGANYGYTF. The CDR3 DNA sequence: TGTGCCAGCAGTTACTCGCCTACAGGAGCCAACTATGGCTACACCTTC.

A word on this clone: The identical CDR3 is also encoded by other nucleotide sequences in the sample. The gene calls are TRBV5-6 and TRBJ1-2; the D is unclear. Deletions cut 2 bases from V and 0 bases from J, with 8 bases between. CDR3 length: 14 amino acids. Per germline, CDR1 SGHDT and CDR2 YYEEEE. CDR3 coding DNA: TGTGCCAGCAGCTTCGGGGATACTAACTATGGCTACACCTTC. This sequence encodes CASSFGDTNYGYTF.